One and the same sample provided the 2 T cell receptor beta chains below, sequenced in a study of CD8+CD57+ T cells in acquired aplastic anemia. TCR beta VDJ and CDR3 profiles were obtained from a genomic DNA template. TCRdb re-analysed the reads in MiXCR, keeping a single row per CDR3 protein. The data hold about 190,000 distinct CDR3 sequences, with approximately 49% observed a single time. The specimen was sorted CD4+, CD8+, or CD8+CD57+ T cells (not recorded which) from PBMCs. Every receptor here comes from a human donor in good health, serving as a control.

This clonotype was found many times. The chain links TRBV12-3 or TRBV12-4 to TRBJ2-3, with 8 positions matching TRBD2. The CDR3 has 17 residues. V lost 5 bases, J lost 1 base, and 11 bases stayed unmatched. The CDR3 here is CASSKPFREGGTDTQYF. The CDR3 DNA reads as TGTGCCAGCAGTAAGCCCTTCCGGGAGGGTGGCACAGATACGCAGTATTTT.

This clonotype was seen more than once but under ten times. A read error may explain this, as a much larger clone is one base away. The chain carries TRBV12-3 or TRBV12-4 and TRBJ2-7; D is perhaps TRBD1 (6 bases). The CDR3 is made up of 13 amino acids. The V end lost 3 bases, the J end lost 3 bases, and 9 bases lay between the germline ends. The CDR3 loop reads CASSLRGFYEQYF. Here the CDR3 DNA reads TGTGCCAGCAGTTTGAGGGGGTTCTACGAGCAGTACTTC.